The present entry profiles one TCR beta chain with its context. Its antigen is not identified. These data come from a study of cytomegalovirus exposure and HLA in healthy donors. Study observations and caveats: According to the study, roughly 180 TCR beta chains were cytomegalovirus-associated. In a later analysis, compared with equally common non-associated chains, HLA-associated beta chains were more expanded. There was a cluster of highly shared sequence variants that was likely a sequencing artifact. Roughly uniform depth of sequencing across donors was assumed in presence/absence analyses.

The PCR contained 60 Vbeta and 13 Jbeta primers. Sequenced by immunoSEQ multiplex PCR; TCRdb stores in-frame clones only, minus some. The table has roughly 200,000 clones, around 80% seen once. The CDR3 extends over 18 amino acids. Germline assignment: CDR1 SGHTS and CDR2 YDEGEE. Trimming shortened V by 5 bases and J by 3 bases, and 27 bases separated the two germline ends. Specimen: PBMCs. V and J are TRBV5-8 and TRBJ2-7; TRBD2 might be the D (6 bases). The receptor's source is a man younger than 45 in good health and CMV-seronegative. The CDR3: CASRRKTVDRLVGYEQYF. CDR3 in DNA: TGTGCCAGCAGAAGAAAGACAGTTGATAGACTAGTGGGCTACGAGCAGTACTTC.